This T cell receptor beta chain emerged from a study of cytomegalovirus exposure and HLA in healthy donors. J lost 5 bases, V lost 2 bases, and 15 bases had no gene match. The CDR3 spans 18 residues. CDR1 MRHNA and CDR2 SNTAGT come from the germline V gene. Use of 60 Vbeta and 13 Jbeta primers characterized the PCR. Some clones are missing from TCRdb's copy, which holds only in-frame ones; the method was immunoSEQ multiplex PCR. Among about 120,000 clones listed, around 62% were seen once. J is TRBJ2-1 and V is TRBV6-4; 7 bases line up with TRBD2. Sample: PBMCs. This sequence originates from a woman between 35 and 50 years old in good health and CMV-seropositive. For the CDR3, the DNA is TGTGCCAGCAGTGACCAAGGACTAGATGCGGAGTCTGACAATGAGCAGTTCTTC. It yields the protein CASSDQGLDAESDNEQFF.